The 24 T cell receptor beta chains listed next were all sequenced from one sample in a study of identical twins. TCRdb ran MiXCR on the 5' RACE reads and lists one entry per CDR3 protein. Here the sample spans a few hundred thousand distinct CDR3 sequences, roughly 9.8% being singletons. This same sample was also taken into another study, of yellow fever vaccine responses in identical twins.

Sequencing was done on a sample of CD8+ T cells sorted from blood. These receptor sequences come from a woman aged 18-35 years in good health.

This clonotype appeared many times. The chain uses TRBV7-3 and TRBJ2-7, with 8 bases identical to TRBD1. V shed 5 bases and J 6 bases; nucleotides not matched to a gene: 9. Germline V lookup: CDR1 SGHTA, CDR2 FQGTGA. The CDR3 spans 14 residues. CDR3 protein: CASSTGQGRSEQYF. The CDR3 region has the DNA TGTGCCAGCAGCACAGGACAGGGACGAAGCGAGCAGTACTTC.

This clonotype has a count of ten or more. The chain combines TRBV7-9 with TRBJ1-1; D might be TRBD1 (5 bases). Germline CDR1 reads SEHNR; CDR2 reads FQNEAQ (reference sequence). V shed 3 bases and J shed 6 bases, with 11 bases lying between them. The CDR3 runs 13 residues. The CDR3 sequence is CASSFGGVAEAFF. DNA of the CDR3: TGTGCCAGCAGCTTCGGAGGGGTTGCTGAAGCTTTCTTT. The full variable domain, completed using reference TRBV7-9 and TRBJ1-1, is DTGVSQNPRHKITKRGQNVTFRCDPISEHNRLYWYRQTLGQGPEFLTYFQNEAQLEKSRLLSDRFSAERPKGSFSTLEIQRTEQGDSAMYLCASSFGGVAEAFFGQGTRLTVV.

This chain uses TRBV2 with TRBJ1-4, with D uncertain. Trimming took 1 base from V and 6 from J, leaving 0 bases between them. The CDR3 covers 11 residues. CDR1 is SNHLY, CDR2 FYNNEI, per germline. Written as DNA, the CDR3 is TGTGCCAGCAGTGAAGATGAAAAACTGTTTTTT. Protein product: CASSEDEKLFF.

This chain links TRBV29-1 with TRBJ1-1, with D perhaps TRBD1 (5 bases). The CDR3 runs 14 residues. In germline, CDR1 is SQVTM, CDR2 ANQGSEA. V lost 3 bases and J 5 bases, leaving 16 bases between the germline ends. DNA for the CDR3: TGCAGCGTTGAGGGCAGGGATGGTGTGACTGAAGCTTTCTTT. Translating it yields CSVEGRDGVTEAFF.

The table lists this clonotype with a few counts. The rearrangement joins TRBV11-2 to TRBJ2-7; D unresolved. The CDR3 is 13 amino acids. V was shortened by 0 bases and J by 2 bases, with 5 bases between the two germline ends. Germline CDR1 SGHAT, CDR2 FQNNGV. The CDR3 region is CASSLDIPYEQYF. CDR3 DNA sequence: TGTGCCAGCAGCTTAGACATCCCCTACGAGCAGTACTTC.

This clonotype turned up a few times. V and J are TRBV30 and TRBJ2-7; D assignment may be TRBD1 or TRBD2 (5 bases each). CDR1 and CDR2 (germline): GTSNPN, SVGIG (reference sequence). The CDR3 loop spans 12 amino acids. Trimming stripped 0 bases from V and 2 bases from J, with 5 bases between. The CDR3 DNA follows: TGTGCCTGGAGTGTGGGGGCCTACGAGCAGTACTTC. It is translated as CAWSVGAYEQYF.

This clonotype was observed at least ten times. The rearrangement joins TRBV12-3 or TRBV12-4 to TRBJ2-5; D call uncertain. CDR3 length: 15 amino acids. Trimming cost V 1 base and J 5 bases, with 14 bases left between them. The CDR3 sequence: CASSLEASPGETQYF. The CDR3 bases are TGTGCCAGCAGTTTAGAAGCCAGTCCTGGTGAGACCCAGTACTTC.

This clonotype came up many times. The V call is TRBV7-9, the J call TRBJ1-2; TRBD1 matches 7 bases. Germline V gene sequence: CDR1 SEHNR, CDR2 FQNEAQ (reference sequence). The CDR3 totals 14 residues. V lost 1 base to trimming and J lost 4 bases; unmatched junction nucleotides: 3. For the CDR3, the DNA is TGTGCCAGCAGCTTAGGGGGACAGACCTATGGCTACACCTTC. Its protein product is CASSLGGQTYGYTF.

At least ten counts were recorded for this clonotype. The chain has TRBV28 and TRBJ2-1; D might be TRBD2 (8 bases). CDR1 MDHEN and CDR2 SYDVKM come from the germline V gene. The V and J ends lost 9 bases and 3 bases respectively, with 21 bases between them. This CDR3 comprises 16 residues. Written as DNA, the CDR3 is TGTGCCAGGAACGGGGGGGACAGATTTTTCTACAATGAGCAGTTCTTC. Protein sequence: CARNGGDRFFYNEQFF.

Many counts were recorded for this clonotype. The CDR3 sequence: CASSQDRTGDGAQETQYF. CDR3 bases: TGCGCCAGCAGCCAAGATCGTACAGGGGATGGGGCACAAGAGACCCAGTACTTC. V gene TRBV4-3 combines with J gene TRBJ2-5; TRBD1 agrees at 7 bases. CDR1 LGHNA and CDR2 YSLEER come from the germline V gene. Trimming cost V 0 bases and J 2 bases; bases outside gene matches: 12. The CDR3 loop spans 18 amino acids.

V gene TRBV15 combines with J gene TRBJ2-2; weak D call: TRBD1 (5 bases). Germline CDR1 reads LNHNV; CDR2 reads YYDKDF (reference sequence). Trimming cost V 3 bases and J 6 bases, with 14 bases left between them. The CDR3 is 15 residues long. The CDR3 nucleotides read TGTGCCACCAGCAGTCGAGACAGAGGTTCCGGGGAGCTGTTTTTT. It yields the protein CATSSRDRGSGELFF.

The table lists this clonotype with many counts. The chain has TRBV7-8 and TRBJ2-2, with a possible D match to TRBD1 (6 bases). Trimming shortened V by 4 bases and J by 3 bases, and 12 bases separated the two germline ends. The germline V gene has CDR1 SGHVS and CDR2 FQNEAQ. The CDR3 sequence is 15 residues long. The chain's CDR3 is CASSSQNRDTGELFF. The CDR3 nucleotides read TGTGCCAGCAGCTCACAGAACAGGGACACCGGGGAGCTGTTTTTT.

This clonotype has ten or more counts. The chain carries TRBV6-2 or TRBV6-3 and TRBJ2-7; 7 bases align to TRBD1. Germline V gene data show CDR1 as MNHEY and CDR2 as SVGEGT. J was trimmed by 1 base and V by 0 bases; bases with no gene match: 3. The length of the CDR3 is 15 residues. CDR3 DNA: TGTGCCAGCAGTTACTCGACAGGGCCATCCTACGAGCAGTACTTC. This encodes CASSYSTGPSYEQYF.

J is TRBJ2-5 and V is TRBV4-2, with D perhaps matching TRBD2 (6 bases). The CDR3 contains 18 residues. Looked up from germline, CDR1 is LGHNA and CDR2 is YNFKEQ. V lost 3 bases and J lost 3, with 23 bases in between. The CDR3 bases are TGTGCCAGCAGCCACACGACGGGGGTTGTGGCCAGGGAAGAGACCCAGTACTTC. Protein product: CASSHTTGVVAREETQYF.

At least ten counts were recorded for this clonotype. The chain has TRBV12-3 or TRBV12-4 and TRBJ2-7; 8 nucleotides agree with TRBD2. This CDR3 has 16 amino acids. Trimming removed 6 bases from V and 7 bases from J; junction bases left unmatched: 17. The CDR3 sequence is CASRSPNKAGELEQYF. The CDR3 DNA follows: TGTGCCAGCAGATCTCCGAACAAAGCGGGAGAACTAGAGCAGTACTTC.

This chain uses TRBV11-2 with TRBJ2-3; 14 nucleotides align to TRBD2. With V trimmed by 1 base and J by 3 bases, 3 bases remained unmatched. The CDR3 is made up of 17 amino acids. Per the germline V gene, CDR1 is SGHAT and CDR2 is FQNNGV. In DNA form, the CDR3 reads TGTGCCAGCAGCTTAGGGGGACTAGCGGGAGAGACAGATACGCAGTATTTT. It translates to CASSLGGLAGETDTQYF.

This clonotype was picked up a small number of times. This chain uses TRBV20-1 with TRBJ1-1, with no clear D. CDR1 and CDR2 (germline): DFQATT, SNEGSKA (reference sequence). The CDR3 is made up of 12 amino acids. CDR3 DNA sequence: TGCAGCGCCTTTGTAGGGAACACTGAAGCTTTCTTT. Translating gives CSAFVGNTEAFF.

The V and J genes are TRBV28 and TRBJ2-5; 12 positions match TRBD1. The CDR3 length is 15 residues. Germline CDR1 reads MDHEN; CDR2 reads SYDVKM. J was trimmed by 5 bases and V by 5 bases; bases with no gene match: 6. The CDR3 DNA reads as TGTGCCAGCAGTAACAGGGACAGGGGGCATGAGACCCAGTACTTC. Translating gives CASSNRDRGHETQYF.

The CDR3, as DNA: TGTGCCAGCAGTGAAAACACTGAAGCTTTCTTT. This sequence encodes CASSENTEAFF. The chain recombines TRBV2 with TRBJ1-1; D gene ambiguous. This CDR3 has 11 residues. Germline V gives CDR1 SNHLY, CDR2 FYNNEI. Trimming took 2 bases from V and 2 from J, leaving 0 bases between them.

This clonotype was seen at least ten times. The chain has TRBV27 and TRBJ1-1, with no clear D. Per the germline V gene, CDR1 is MNHEY and CDR2 is SMNVEV (reference sequence). This CDR3 spans 14 amino acids. V shed 3 bases and J shed 2 bases, with 10 bases lying between them. The CDR3 DNA reads as TGTGCCAGCAGTTTCATGGGGAGAAACACTGAAGCTTTCTTT. The encoded protein is CASSFMGRNTEAFF.

The rearrangement links TRBV6-4 to TRBJ2-1; 8 nucleotides line up with TRBD2. V trimming: 5 bases; J trimming: 0 bases; junction bases outside the gene matches: 6. Germline CDR1 and CDR2: MRHNA and SNTAGT. The CDR3 covers 16 residues. CDR3 amino acids: CASSSSGGLSYNEQFF. CDR3 DNA sequence: TGTGCCAGCAGTAGCAGCGGGGGACTCTCCTACAATGAGCAGTTCTTC.

The chain combines TRBV27 with TRBJ2-6; D unresolved. This CDR3 spans 14 amino acids. The germline gives CDR1 MNHEY, CDR2 SMNVEV (reference sequence). Trimming cost V 2 bases and J 2 bases, with 4 bases left between them. Written as DNA, the CDR3 is TGTGCCAGCAGTTTAAGGGCTGGGGCCAACGTCCTGACTTTC. Amino acids: CASSLRAGANVLTF.

V and J are TRBV20-1 and TRBJ2-1; 8 positions match TRBD1. Germline V gene sequence: CDR1 DFQATT, CDR2 SNEGSKA (reference sequence). The V gene end was trimmed by 3 bases and the J gene end by 7 bases; junction bases not matched to a gene: 11. The CDR3 totals 15 residues. CDR3 coding DNA: TGCAGTGCTAGTATTCCACAGGGGGTAAGGAATGAGCAGTTCTTC. Translation: CSASIPQGVRNEQFF.

This clonotype has ten or more counts. The chain employs TRBV7-9 and TRBJ1-2, with D unclear. The CDR3 has 13 amino acids. V shed 5 bases and J shed 3 bases, with 10 bases lying between them. Germline V gene sequence: CDR1 SEHNR, CDR2 FQNEAQ (reference sequence). CDR3 loop: CASSPRLDYGYTF. The DNA for the CDR3 is TGTGCCAGCAGCCCCCGCCTGGACTATGGCTACACCTTC.